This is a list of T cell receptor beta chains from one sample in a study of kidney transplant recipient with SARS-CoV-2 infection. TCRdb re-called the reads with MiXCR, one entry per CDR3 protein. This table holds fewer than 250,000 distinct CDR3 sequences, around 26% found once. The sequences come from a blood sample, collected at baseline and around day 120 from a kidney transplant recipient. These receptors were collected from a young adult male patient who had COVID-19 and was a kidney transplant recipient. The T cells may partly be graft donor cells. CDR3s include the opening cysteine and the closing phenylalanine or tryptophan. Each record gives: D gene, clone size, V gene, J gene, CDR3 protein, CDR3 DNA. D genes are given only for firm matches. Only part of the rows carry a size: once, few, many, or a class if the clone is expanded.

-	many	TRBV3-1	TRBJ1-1	CASSEATPISIRTEAFF	TGTGCCAGCAGCGAAGCTACTCCCATTTCAATTCGCACTGAAGCTTTCTTT
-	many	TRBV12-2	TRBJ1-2	CASRFAWTPRKTYGYTF	TGTGCAAGTCGCTTCGCATGGACTCCACGAAAGACCTATGGCTACACCTTC
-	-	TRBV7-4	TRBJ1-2	CASSDVNSARKTYDYTF	TGTGCCAGCAGCGATGTAAATTCAGCTCGAAAGACCTATGACTACACCTTC
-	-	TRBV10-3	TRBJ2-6	CAISGSFGLGANVLTF	TGTGCCATCAGTGGGTCGTTTGGGTTGGGGGCCAACGTCCTGACTTTC
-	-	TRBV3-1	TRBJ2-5	CSSSDGCPTSFSETQYF	TGTTCCAGCAGCGATGGGTGTCCCACTTCTTTCTCTGAGACCCAGTACTTC
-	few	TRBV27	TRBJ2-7	CASSLLSGLGHGQYF	TGTGCCAGCAGTTTACTTTCGGGATTGGGCCACGGGCAGTACTTC
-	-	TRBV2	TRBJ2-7	CATSRDTTYEQYF	TGTGCCACCAGCAGGGATACGACCTACGAGCAGTACTTC
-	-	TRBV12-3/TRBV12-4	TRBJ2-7	CASSLGTKYEQHF	TGTGCCAGCAGTTTGGGGACAAAATACGAGCAGCACTTC
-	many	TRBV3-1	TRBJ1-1	CASSRQVPISIRTEAFF	TGTGCCAGCAGCCGTCAGGTTCCCATTTCAATTCGCACTGAAGCTTTCTTT
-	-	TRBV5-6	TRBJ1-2	CASQLVNSRKTYGYTF	TGTGCCAGCCAATTGGTCAATAGTCGAAAGACCTATGGCTACACCTTC
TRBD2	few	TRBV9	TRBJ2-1	CASSVVRGGAYNEQFF	TGTGCCAGCAGCGTAGTCCGCGGGGGGGCCTACAATGAGCAGTTCTTC
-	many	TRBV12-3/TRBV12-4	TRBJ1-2	CASSSSGSDGYTF	TGTGCCAGCAGTTCTTCAGGGTCTGATGGCTACACCTTC
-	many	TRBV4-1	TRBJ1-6	CASSQGHPSSYNSPLHF	TGCGCCAGCAGCCAGGGACACCCCAGCTCCTATAATTCACCCCTCCACTTT
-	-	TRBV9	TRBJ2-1	CASSVVSSYNEQSF	TGTGCCAGCAGCGTAGTGAGTTCCTACAATGAGCAGTCCTTC
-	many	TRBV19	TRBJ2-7	CASSSEPGKVEQYF	TGTGCCAGTAGTTCAGAACCGGGGAAGGTCGAGCAGTACTTC
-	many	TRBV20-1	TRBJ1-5	CSAVGGNQPQHF	TGCAGTGCTGTGGGCGGCAATCAGCCCCAGCATTTT
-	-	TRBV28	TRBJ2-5	CASSYRDSLVTQYF	TGTGCCAGCAGCTACAGGGATTCTTTAGTGACCCAGTACTTC
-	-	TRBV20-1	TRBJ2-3	CSARRGGGTGTQYF	TGCAGTGCTAGGAGGGGTGGGGGCACAGGTACGCAGTATTTT
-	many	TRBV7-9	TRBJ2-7	CATSSSLDDEQYF	TGTGCCACCAGTTCGAGCCTCGACGACGAGCAGTACTTC
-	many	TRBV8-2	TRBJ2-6	CGSVTRITQSRANVLTF	TGTGGCAGTGTCACGAGGATAACACAAAGTCGGGCCAACGTCCTGACTTTC
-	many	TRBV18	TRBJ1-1	CASSPSSGDTEAFF	TGTGCCAGCTCACCAAGTTCGGGGGACACTGAAGCTTTCTTT
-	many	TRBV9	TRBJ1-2	CASTVMYSRKTYGYTF	TGTGCCAGCACCGTTATGTACTCAAGAAAGACCTATGGCTACACCTTC
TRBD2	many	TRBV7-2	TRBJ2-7	CASSLDGTSGFLAQQYF	TGTGCCAGCAGCTTAGACGGGACTAGCGGATTCCTTGCTCAGCAGTACTTC
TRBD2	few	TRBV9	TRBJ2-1	CASSQSRGGILNEQFF	TGTGCCAGCAGCCAAAGCCGGGGGGGAATTCTAAATGAGCAGTTCTTC
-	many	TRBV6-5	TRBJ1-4	CASSPSGAGLKLFF	TGTGCCAGCAGTCCCTCCGGGGCCGGTCTTAAACTGTTTTTT
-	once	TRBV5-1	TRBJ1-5	CASSLQPRNQPQHF	TGCGCCAGCAGCTTGCAGCCACGCAATCAGCCTCAGCATTTT
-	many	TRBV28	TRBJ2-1	CASSPAQTRHNEQFF	TGTGCCAGCAGCCCCGCTCAGACAAGACACAATGAGCAGTTCTTC
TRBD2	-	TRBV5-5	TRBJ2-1	CASSARPSSGRDDEQFF	TGTGCCAGCAGCGCAAGGCCCTCTAGCGGGAGGGATGATGAGCAGTTCTTC
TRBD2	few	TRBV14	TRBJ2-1	CASSGIAGGLGQFF	TGTGCCAGCAGTGGGATAGCGGGGGGATTGGGGCAGTTCTTC
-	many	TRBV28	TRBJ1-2	CASRMMGPASGYTF	TGTGCCAGCAGGATGATGGGGCCCGCCAGTGGCTACACCTTC
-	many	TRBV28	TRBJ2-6	CASSFGGAGANVLTF	TGTGCCAGCAGTTTTGGGGGGGCCGGGGCCAACGTCCTGACTTTC
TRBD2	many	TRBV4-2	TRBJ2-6	CASSQGHSGLAGGPSGANVLTF	TGTGCCAGCAGCCAAGGTCACTCGGGACTAGCGGGAGGCCCCTCTGGGGCCAACGTCCTGACTTTC
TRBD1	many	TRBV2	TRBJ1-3	CASSQRSGQGGNTIYF	TGTGCCAGCAGTCAGCGATCGGGACAGGGGGGGAACACCATATATTTT
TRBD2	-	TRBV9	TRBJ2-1	CASSVFRGLAGGGDDEQFF	TGTGCCAGCAGCGTATTTAGGGGACTAGCGGGAGGGGGCGACGATGAGCAGTTCTTC
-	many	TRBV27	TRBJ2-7	CASRSGSSYEQYF	TGTGCCAGCAGATCTGGTTCTTCCTACGAGCAGTACTTC
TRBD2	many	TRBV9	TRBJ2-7	CASSTSGLANSYEQYF	TGTGCCAGCAGCACCTCGGGACTAGCGAACTCCTACGAGCAGTACTTC
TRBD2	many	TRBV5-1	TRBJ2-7	CASSPPLAGVYEQYF	TGCGCCAGCAGCCCTCCGCTAGCGGGAGTATACGAGCAGTACTTC
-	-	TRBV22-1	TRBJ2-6	CLGRSPRKRTKSGQRPDF	TGTCTTGGGAGATCTCCAAGAAAGCGAACAAAGTCGGGCCAACGTCCTGATTTC
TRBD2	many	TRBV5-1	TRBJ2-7	CASSGFGGGLVYEQYF	TGCGCCAGCAGTGGGTTCGGGGGGGGTCTCGTCTACGAGCAGTACTTC
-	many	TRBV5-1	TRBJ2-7	CASSRGDIYEQYF	TGCGCCAGCAGCCGTGGGGACATCTACGAGCAGTACTTC
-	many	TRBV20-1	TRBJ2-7	CSATPGGSSAYEQYF	TGCAGTGCCACTCCGGGGGGCTCGTCAGCCTACGAGCAGTACTTC
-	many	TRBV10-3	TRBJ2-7	CAISPGSRLEQYF	TGTGCCATCAGCCCCGGGTCCCGCCTGGAGCAGTACTTC
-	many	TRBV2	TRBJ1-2	CASPQGQWRFGYTF	TGTGCCAGCCCTCAAGGACAGTGGAGATTTGGCTACACCTTC
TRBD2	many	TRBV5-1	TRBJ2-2	CASSLVLAGGPTGELFF	TGCGCCAGCAGCTTGGTTCTAGCGGGAGGGCCCACCGGGGAGCTGTTTTTT
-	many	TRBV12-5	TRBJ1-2	CASGVASLQGKTYGYTF	TGTGCTAGTGGTGTAGCAAGTTTGCAGGGAAAGACCTATGGCTACACCTTC
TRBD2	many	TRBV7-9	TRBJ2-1	CASSLWAGGDDEQFF	TGTGCCAGCAGCTTATGGGCGGGAGGGGACGATGAGCAGTTCTTC
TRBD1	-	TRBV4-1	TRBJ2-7	CASGQVGTAEQYF	TGCGCCAGTGGCCAAGTAGGGACAGCCGAGCAGTACTTC
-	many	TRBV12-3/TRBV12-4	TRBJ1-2	CASSELASFRKTYGYTF	TGTGCCAGCAGTGAATTGGCCAGCTTCCGAAAGACCTATGGCTACACCTTC
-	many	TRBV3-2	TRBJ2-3	CASSSSGRADTQYF	TGTGCCAGCAGCTCCAGCGGGAGGGCCGATACGCAGTATTTT
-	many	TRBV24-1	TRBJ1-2	CATSIIDSTRKTYGYTF	TGTGCCACCAGTATAATTGATAGTACCAGAAAGACCTATGGCTACACCTTC
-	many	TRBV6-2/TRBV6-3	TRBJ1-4	CASSQEDATNEKLFF	TGTGCCAGCAGCCAGGAGGATGCAACTAATGAAAAACTGTTTTTT